These 17 T cell receptor beta chains were sequenced from one sample in a study of OX40 agonist ivuxolimab in advanced cancers. The data were produced by immunoSEQ multiplex PCR, yet TCRdb's version contains in-frame clones alone and is incomplete. Seen here are 41,000 or so clones, 85% observed once, and the top ten hold under 3.5%. The sample here was CD4+ or CD8+ T cells sorted from blood, taken in a trial of the OX40 agonist ivuxolimab. These receptors originate from an adult with an advanced solid tumor such as melanoma, head and neck, liver or kidney cancer.

This clone was observed a few times. The rearrangement uses TRBV19 and TRBJ2-2; tentative D call: TRBD2 (6 bases). The length of the CDR3 is 17 residues. The germline gives CDR1 LNHDA, CDR2 SQIVND (reference sequence). Deletions cut 4 bases from V and 5 bases from J, with 20 bases between. The CDR3 reads CASSSGKIGGKTGELFF. CDR3 sequence (DNA): TGTGCCAGTAGTAGTGGGAAGATCGGGGGAAAAACCGGGGAGCTGTTTTTT.

This clone has just a few counts. This chain connects TRBV11-2 to TRBJ1-2; D is unresolved. V dropped 0 bases and J dropped 7 bases, with 6 bases sitting between them. Germline V CDR1 and CDR2: SGHAT, FQNNGV. This CDR3 contains 12 residues. The CDR3 reads CASSLDRSGYTF. The CDR3, as DNA: TGTGCCAGCAGCTTAGATCGGAGTGGCTACACCTTC. The variable domain in full, with the rest retrieved from reference TRBV11-2 and TRBJ1-2, is EAGVAQSPRYKIIEKRQSVAFWCNPISGHATLYWYQQILGQGPKLLIQFQNNGVVDDSQLPKDRFSAERLKGVDSTLKIQPAKLEDSAVYLCASSLDRSGYTFGSGTRLTVV.

The chain links TRBV7-6 to TRBJ2-5; 16 positions match TRBD2. The length of the CDR3 is 16 residues. V was pared by 5 bases and J by 5 bases, with 5 bases of the junction left unmatched. Germline V lookup: CDR1 SGHVS, CDR2 FNYEAQ. The CDR3 is CASSHGTSGRGETQYF. CDR3 nucleotides: TGTGCCAGCAGCCATGGGACTAGCGGGAGGGGGGAGACCCAGTACTTC.

The chain combines TRBV11-2 with TRBJ2-7, with D unclear. The germline V gene encodes CDR1 SGHAT and CDR2 FQNNGV. Trimming shortened V by 1 base and J by 4 bases, and 11 bases separated the two germline ends. The CDR3 loop spans 14 amino acids. The CDR3 nucleotides read TGTGCCAGCAGCTTAGGGGTGCTTTCTTACGAGCAGTACTTC. As protein: CASSLGVLSYEQYF. Using reference TRBV11-2 and TRBJ2-7 for the parts outside the CDR3, the full variable domain is EAGVAQSPRYKIIEKRQSVAFWCNPISGHATLYWYQQILGQGPKLLIQFQNNGVVDDSQLPKDRFSAERLKGVDSTLKIQPAKLEDSAVYLCASSLGVLSYEQYFGPGTRLTVT.

The V gene is TRBV7-9, the J gene TRBJ2-7; D gene ambiguous. The CDR3 totals 17 residues. Germline assignment: CDR1 SEHNR and CDR2 FQNEAQ (reference sequence). Trimming left V 1 base short and J 4 bases short, with 20 bases between. As DNA, the CDR3 is TGTGCCAGCAGCTTAGTGTTCACGACCGGACCTCCGTACGAGCAGTACTTC. The encoded protein is CASSLVFTTGPPYEQYF.

This clone was counted between two and nine times. This chain connects TRBV28 to TRBJ2-7; 9 bases fit TRBD2. This CDR3 is 15 amino acids long. V dropped 4 bases and J dropped 5; count of bases not matched to a gene: 9. Germline V gene data show CDR1 as MDHEN and CDR2 as SYDVKM. This chain's CDR3 is CASSSSGRLYDEQYF. In nucleotides, the CDR3 is TGTGCCAGCAGTTCCAGCGGGAGGTTATATGACGAGCAGTACTTC.

The chain employs TRBV2 and TRBJ2-7; D could derive from TRBD1 or TRBD2 (5 bases each). The germline V and J ends were trimmed by 8 bases and 3 bases, with 17 bases remaining between them. Germline CDR1 and CDR2: SNHLY and FYNNEI. The CDR3 runs to 14 residues. DNA for the CDR3: TGTGCCAGCGCCAGCGGACACGGACACTACGAGCAGTACTTC. It translates to CASASGHGHYEQYF.

The rearrangement uses TRBV4-2 and TRBJ2-3; D call uncertain. With 0 bases removed from V and 2 bases from J, the gap between germline ends came to 9 bases. CDR1 is LGHNA and CDR2 is YNFKEQ in the germline V gene. The CDR3 is 15 amino acids. This CDR3 reads CASSQEAGSTDTQYF. In nucleotides, the CDR3 is TGTGCCAGCAGCCAAGAGGCAGGTTCCACAGATACGCAGTATTTT.

V is TRBV6-5 and J is TRBJ1-1, with D hard to call. Trimming left V 8 bases short and J 2 bases short, with 9 bases between. CDR3 length equals 12 residues. The germline gives CDR1 MNHEY, CDR2 SVGAGI. The CDR3 protein is CASFKTNTEAFF. Written as DNA, the CDR3 is TGTGCCAGCTTTAAGACTAACACTGAAGCTTTCTTT.

This clone was found once. This chain links TRBV10-3 with TRBJ2-5, with 9 bases fitting TRBD1. With the DNA end fitting TRBJ2-7 better, the J assignment may be wrong. The CDR3 has 15 residues. The germline gives CDR1 ENHRY, CDR2 SYGVKD. The CDR3 reads CAISGAGTGTYEQYF. As DNA, the CDR3 is TGTGCCATCAGTGGCGCCGGGACAGGGACCTACGAGCAGTACTTC.

The chain recombines TRBV15 with TRBJ1-4, with D unresolved. The germline gives CDR1 LNHNV, CDR2 YYDKDF (reference sequence). V lost 2 bases, J lost 8 bases, and 21 bases lay in between. The CDR3 contains 17 residues. The CDR3, as DNA: TGTGCCACCAGCAGATCCTTCTCGTCTGTATTTTTGGAAAAACTGTTTTTT. Amino acids: CATSRSFSSVFLEKLFF. Variable domain in full (rest from reference TRBV15 and TRBJ1-4): DAMVIQNPRYQVTQFGKPVTLSCSQTLNHNVMYWYQQKSSQAPKLLFHYYDKDFNNEADTPDNFQSRRPNTSFCFLDIRSPGLGDTAMYLCATSRSFSSVFLEKLFFGSGTQLSVL.

The V gene is TRBV10-3, the J gene TRBJ2-7, with 9 bases lining up with TRBD2. The CDR3 is 13 residues long. The trim removed 6 bases at V and 3 bases at J, leaving 3 bases unmatched. Germline-derived CDR1 and CDR2 are ENHRY and SYGVKD. CDR3: CAISGGRDYEQYF. The CDR3, as DNA: TGTGCCATCAGCGGCGGGAGGGACTACGAGCAGTACTTC.

This sequence joins TRBV30 and TRBJ1-3, with D maybe TRBD1 (6 bases). In germline, CDR1 is GTSNPN, CDR2 SVGIG (reference sequence). This CDR3 is built from 12 residues. V was cut by 5 bases and J by 8 bases, with 13 bases left in between. CDR3 nucleotides: TGTGCCTGGGGACAGCGGAGGGACACCATATATTTT. Translated: CAWGQRRDTIYF.

The V call is TRBV11-1, the J call TRBJ2-5; 9 positions match TRBD2. V lost 3 bases and J lost 4; bases outside the gene matches: 9. The germline CDR1 and CDR2 sequences are SGHAT and FQDESV (reference sequence). This CDR3 has 16 amino acids. The CDR3 DNA reads as TGTGCCAGCAGCTTGGGTAGCGGGGGCGCGGGAGAGACCCAGTACTTC. It codes for CASSLGSGGAGETQYF.

The CDR3 reads CASSLLGQGPYEQYF. CDR3 in DNA: TGTGCCAGCAGCTTATTGGGACAGGGGCCCTACGAGCAGTACTTC. The J gene is TRBJ2-7, the V gene TRBV11-3; 10 nucleotides align to TRBD1. Germline values: CDR1 SGHNT, CDR2 YENEEA. The CDR3 contains 15 residues. V was pared by 2 bases and J by 2 bases, with 3 bases of the junction left unmatched. The full variable domain, rest sourced from reference TRBV11-3 and TRBJ2-7, is EAGVVQSPRYKIIEKKQPVAFWCNPISGHNTLYWYLQNLGQGPELLIRYENEEAVDDSQLPKDRFSAERLKGVDSTLKIQPAELGDSAVYLCASSLLGQGPYEQYFGPGTRLTVT.

In DNA, the CDR3 is TGCGCCAGCAGCTATAGTGGATGGACAGGACGCAACTATGGCTACACCTTC. This encodes CASSYSGWTGRNYGYTF. The chain has TRBV5-1 and TRBJ1-2; 7 bases line up with TRBD1. Per the germline V gene, CDR1 is SGHRS and CDR2 is YFSETQ. The CDR3 covers 17 residues. Losses at the gene ends were 3 bases for V and 2 bases for J; bases not matched to a gene: 13. Using reference TRBV5-1 and TRBJ1-2 for the parts outside the CDR3, the full variable domain is KAGVTQTPRYLIKTRGQQVTLSCSPISGHRSVSWYQQTPGQGLQFLFEYFSETQRNKGNFPGRFSGRQFSNSRSEMNVSTLELGDSALYLCASSYSGWTGRNYGYTFGSGTRLTVV.

The chain links TRBV6-5 to TRBJ1-6, with D perhaps TRBD1 (5 bases). CDR1 and CDR2 from the germline V gene are MNHEY and SVGAGI. V lost 7 bases to trimming and J lost 0 bases, with 10 bases between them. The CDR3 length is 15 residues. CDR3 DNA sequence: TGTGCCAGCAATATAGGGGCCTCCTATAATTCACCCCTCCACTTT. Translated, it gives CASNIGASYNSPLHF.